The clone carrying this TCR beta chain has only one observation. The target antigen is unknown. The sample originates from a study of T-cell reconstitution after alpha-beta-depleted transplantation in children. Study-level points and caveats: Surviving recipient T cells and thymic progenitors underlay high day-60 TCRbeta diversity in some patients. From newly produced T cells came most of the T-cell counts and diversity one year after transplant. Several hundred graft clones that had expanded were reportedly the source of alpha-beta T cells about two months after transplant.

For TCRbeta, the library was prepared with unique molecular identifiers. TCRdb fed the PCR reads into MiXCR, producing one record per CDR3 protein. The data hold just over 950,000 distinct CDR3 sequences, with roughly 29% observed a single time. The germline V gene encodes CDR1 DFQATT and CDR2 SNEGSKA (reference sequence). V shed 7 bases, J shed 4 bases, and the junction held 14 bases outside the gene matches. This CDR3 has 15 residues. The rearrangement uses TRBV20-1 and TRBJ1-1, with 8 positions matching TRBD1. This sample comprised PBMCs, mostly from graft donor cells, obtained 360 days after TCRalphabeta/CD19-depleted stem cell transplant. The TCR originated in a boy younger than two who had a stem cell transplant for SCID, so the T cells may come from the graft donor. CDR3 loop: CSVRRTGNSITEAFF. The CDR3 region has the DNA TGCAGTGTTCGGAGGACAGGGAACTCTATCACTGAAGCTTTCTTT.